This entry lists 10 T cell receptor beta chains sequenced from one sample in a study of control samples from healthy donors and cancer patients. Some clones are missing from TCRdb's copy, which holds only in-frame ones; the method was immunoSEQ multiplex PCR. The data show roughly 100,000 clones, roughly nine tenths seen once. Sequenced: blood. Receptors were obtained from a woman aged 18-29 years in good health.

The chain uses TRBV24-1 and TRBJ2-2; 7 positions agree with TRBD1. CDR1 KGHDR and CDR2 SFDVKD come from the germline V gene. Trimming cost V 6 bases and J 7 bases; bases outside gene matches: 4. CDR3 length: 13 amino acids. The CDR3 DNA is TGTGCCACCAGTCGACAGGGTGGCGGGGAGCTGTTTTTT. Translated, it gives CATSRQGGGELFF.

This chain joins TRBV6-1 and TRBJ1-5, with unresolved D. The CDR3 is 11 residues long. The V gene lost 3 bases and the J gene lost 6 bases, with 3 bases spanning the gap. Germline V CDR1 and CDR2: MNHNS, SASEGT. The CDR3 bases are TGTGCCAGCAGTGAGAGTCAGCCCCAGCATTTT. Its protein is CASSESQPQHF.

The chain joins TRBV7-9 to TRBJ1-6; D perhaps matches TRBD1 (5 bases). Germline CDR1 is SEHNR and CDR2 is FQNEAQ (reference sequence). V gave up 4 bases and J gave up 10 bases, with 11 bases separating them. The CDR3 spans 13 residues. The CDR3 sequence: CASSSQGNSPLHF. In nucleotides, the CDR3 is TGTGCCAGCAGCTCCCAGGGTAACTCACCCCTCCACTTT.

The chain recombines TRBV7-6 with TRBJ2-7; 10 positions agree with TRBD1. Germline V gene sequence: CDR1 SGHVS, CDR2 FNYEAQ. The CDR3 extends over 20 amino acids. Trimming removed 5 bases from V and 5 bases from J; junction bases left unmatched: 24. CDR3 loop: CASSRGTGVGGTGGPDEQYF. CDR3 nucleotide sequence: TGTGCCAGCAGCCGCGGGACAGGGGTGGGAGGTACGGGAGGGCCCGACGAGCAGTACTTC.

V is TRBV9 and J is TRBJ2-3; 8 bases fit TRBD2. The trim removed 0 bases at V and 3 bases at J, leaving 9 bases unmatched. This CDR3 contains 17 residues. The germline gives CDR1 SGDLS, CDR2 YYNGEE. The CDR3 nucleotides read TGTGCCAGCAGCGTAGACCCTACGGGACTAGTAACAGATACGCAGTATTTT. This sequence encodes CASSVDPTGLVTDTQYF.

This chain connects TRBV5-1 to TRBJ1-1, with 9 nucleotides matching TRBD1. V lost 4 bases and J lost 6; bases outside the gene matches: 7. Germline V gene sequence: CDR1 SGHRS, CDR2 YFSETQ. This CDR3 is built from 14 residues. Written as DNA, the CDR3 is TGCGCCAGCAGCCCGGGACAGGGTGTAGCTGAAGCTTTCTTT. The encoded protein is CASSPGQGVAEAFF.

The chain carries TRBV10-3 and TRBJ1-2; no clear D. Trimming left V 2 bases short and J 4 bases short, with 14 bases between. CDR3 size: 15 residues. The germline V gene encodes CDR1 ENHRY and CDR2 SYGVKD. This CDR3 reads CAISEEDGKAYGYTF. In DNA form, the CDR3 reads TGTGCCATCAGTGAGGAAGACGGAAAAGCCTATGGCTACACCTTC.

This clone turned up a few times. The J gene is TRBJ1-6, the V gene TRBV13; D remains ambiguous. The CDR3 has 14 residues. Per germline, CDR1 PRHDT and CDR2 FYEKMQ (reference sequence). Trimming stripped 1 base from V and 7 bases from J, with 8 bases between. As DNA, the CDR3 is TGTGCCAGCAGCTTAGAGGCAAGGAATTCACCCCTCCACTTT. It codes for CASSLEARNSPLHF.

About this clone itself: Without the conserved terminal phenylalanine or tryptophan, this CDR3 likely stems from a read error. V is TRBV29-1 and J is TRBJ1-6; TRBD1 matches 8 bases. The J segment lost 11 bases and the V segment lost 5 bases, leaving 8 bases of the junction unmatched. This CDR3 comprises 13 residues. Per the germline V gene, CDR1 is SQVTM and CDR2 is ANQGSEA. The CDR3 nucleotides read TGCAGCGTTAGGACAGGGAGGGATGCACCCCTCCACCTT. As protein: CSVRTGRDAPLHL.

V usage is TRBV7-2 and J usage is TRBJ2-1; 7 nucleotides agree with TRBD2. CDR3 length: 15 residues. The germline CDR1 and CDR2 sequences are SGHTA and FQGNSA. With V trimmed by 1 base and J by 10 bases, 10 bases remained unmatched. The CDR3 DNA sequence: TGTGCCAGCAGCTTAGGACTAGCTCGTAGAGGCGAGCAGTTCTTC. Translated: CASSLGLARRGEQFF.